These 30 T cell receptor beta chains were all obtained from the same sample, sequenced in a study of beta chain features in type 1 diabetes. As every portion of the isolated RNA was reverse transcribed, the sequencing read expressed TCRB transcripts. TCRdb keeps only in-frame clones here, not all; method: immunoSEQ multiplex PCR. The sample includes about 900,000 clones, under 20% of them seen just once. What was sequenced was naive CD4+ T cells from blood. All receptors come from a woman between 18 and 30 years old in good health.

Points on this clone: Other DNA sequences in this sample translate to the same CDR3. The genes are TRBV29-1 and TRBJ2-1; D is possibly TRBD1 or TRBD2 (6 bases each). This CDR3 comprises 11 residues. Germline assignment: CDR1 SQVTM and CDR2 ANQGSEA. Trimming took off 3 bases at V and 14 bases at J, with 14 bases between the two ends. CDR3 in DNA: TGCAGCGTTGAGTCGGGGGCCACGGAGTTCTTC. Translated: CSVESGATEFF.

With regard to this clone: This sample includes further DNA sequences coding for the same CDR3. The chain uses TRBV7-9 and TRBJ2-7; no definite D call. The germline CDR1 and CDR2 sequences are SEHNR and FQNEAQ (reference sequence). V dropped 1 base and J dropped 1 base, with 8 bases sitting between them. This CDR3 is 14 amino acids long. The DNA for the CDR3 is TGTGCCAGCAGCTTAGAAGGACGGTCCTACGAGCAGTACTTC. It encodes CASSLEGRSYEQYF.

The CDR3 region has the DNA TGTGCCAGCAGCCTGTTCCAGGGCGGTCGCTACAATGAGCAGTTCTTC. Protein sequence: CASSLFQGGRYNEQFF. The gene calls are TRBV7-2 and TRBJ2-1, with D maybe TRBD1 (5 bases). The ends were cut back, 5 bases at V and 3 bases at J, with 17 bases in the middle. CDR3 length equals 16 residues. In germline, CDR1 is SGHTA, CDR2 FQGNSA.

This clone was picked up a small number of times. The chain uses TRBV2 and TRBJ2-3; tentative D call: TRBD1 (5 bases). The length of the CDR3 is 14 residues. Trimming left V 4 bases short and J 1 base short, with 9 bases between. Looked up from germline, CDR1 is SNHLY and CDR2 is FYNNEI. The CDR3 here is CASSGVQGTDTQYF. In nucleotides, the CDR3 is TGTGCCAGCAGTGGGGTACAGGGCACAGATACGCAGTATTTT.

This clone was counted a few times. V is TRBV5-6 and J is TRBJ2-7, with 7 bases that match TRBD1. CDR3 length: 12 amino acids. CDR1 is SGHDT and CDR2 is YYEEEE in the germline V gene. The V and J ends lost 3 bases and 5 bases, in that order; junction bases with no gene match: 2. The CDR3 region is CASSSTGDEQYF. CDR3 in DNA: TGTGCCAGCAGCTCAACAGGGGACGAGCAGTACTTC. The full variable domain, rest sourced from reference TRBV5-6 and TRBJ2-7, is DAGVTQSPTHLIKTRGQQVTLRCSPKSGHDTVSWYQQALGQGPQFIFQYYEEEERQRGNFPDRFSGHQFPNYSSELNVNALLLGDSALYLCASSSTGDEQYFGPGTRLTVT.

In this sample, this clone turned up a few times. The chain has TRBV6-5 and TRBJ1-2; D call uncertain. The CDR3 is 14 amino acids. The V end was cut by 2 bases, the J end by 5 bases, with 12 bases between. CDR1 and CDR2 (germline): MNHEY, SVGAGI. The CDR3 loop is CASSYVIGEYGYTF. The CDR3 nucleotides are TGTGCCAGCAGTTACGTTATAGGAGAGTATGGCTACACCTTC.

This clone has just one count. The V gene is TRBV11-2, the J gene TRBJ1-1; 7 bases align to TRBD1. The trim removed 5 bases at V and 0 bases at J, leaving 6 bases unmatched. Germline V gives CDR1 SGHAT, CDR2 FQNNGV. The CDR3 runs 15 residues. CDR3 DNA: TGTGCCAGCAGCGCGCTGACAGGGCTGAACACTGAAGCTTTCTTT. Translating gives CASSALTGLNTEAFF.

A few counts support this clone. The gene calls are TRBV28 and TRBJ2-1; tentatively, D is TRBD1 (6 bases). This CDR3 region has 15 residues. Germline V gives CDR1 MDHEN, CDR2 SYDVKM. The V end lost 3 bases, the J end lost 6 bases, and 15 bases lay between the germline ends. The CDR3 DNA reads TGTGCCAGCAGTTTTATAGGACAGTGGGGCAATGAGCAGTTCTTC. Protein: CASSFIGQWGNEQFF.

CDR3: CASSGTPPDYGYTF. In nucleotides, the CDR3 is TGTGCCAGCAGCGGAACCCCCCCCGACTATGGCTACACCTTC. The V call is TRBV9, the J call TRBJ1-2; D ambiguous. The germline CDR1 and CDR2 sequences are SGDLS and YYNGEE. This CDR3 spans 14 amino acids. The V and J ends lost 3 bases and 3 bases respectively, with 12 bases between them. The whole variable domain, remainder taken from reference TRBV9 and TRBJ1-2, is DSGVTQTPKHLITATGQRVTLRCSPRSGDLSVYWYQQSLDQGLQFLIQYYNGEERAKGNILERFSAQQFPDLHSELNLSSLELGDSALYFCASSGTPPDYGYTFGSGTRLTVV.

J is TRBJ2-1 and V is TRBV2; D perhaps matches TRBD2 (6 bases). Germline loops: CDR1 SNHLY, CDR2 FYNNEI. There are 15 residues in the CDR3. Trimming took off 6 bases at V and 6 bases at J, with 18 bases between the two ends. CDR3 loop: CASRGFAGRSNEQFF. The CDR3, as DNA: TGTGCCAGCAGAGGCTTCGCGGGAAGAAGCAATGAGCAGTTCTTC.

The gene calls are TRBV10-3 and TRBJ2-2; D not resolved. Germline-derived CDR1 and CDR2 are ENHRY and SYGVKD. The length of the CDR3 is 14 residues. Trimming pared 7 bases from V and 0 bases from J, leaving 9 bases between. The DNA of the CDR3 is TGTGCCATCATGGGCGGCGCGAACACCGGGGAGCTGTTTTTT. It yields the protein CAIMGGANTGELFF.

The chain links TRBV15 to TRBJ2-7; tentative D call: TRBD1 (6 bases). Germline assignment: CDR1 LNHNV and CDR2 YYDKDF (reference sequence). V was clipped by 3 bases and J by 4 bases, with 13 bases between them. This CDR3 region has 14 residues. The CDR3 DNA follows: TGTGCCACCAGCAGGGCTTCAACAGGGTACGAGCAGTACTTC. Translated, it gives CATSRASTGYEQYF.

This chain uses TRBV4-2 with TRBJ2-1, with D uncertain. In germline, CDR1 is LGHNA, CDR2 YNFKEQ. The CDR3 contains 14 residues. Trimming took off 4 bases at V and 7 bases at J, with 14 bases between the two ends. Here the CDR3 DNA reads TGTGCCAGCAGCCCGCGATCGACTTCTAATGAGCAGTTCTTC. This translates into CASSPRSTSNEQFF.

This chain's CDR3 is CASRPTSSETQYF. CDR3 sequence (DNA): TGTGCCAGCAGACCTACTAGTTCAGAGACCCAGTACTTC. The genes are TRBV27 and TRBJ2-5; D is possibly TRBD2 (5 bases). Germline CDR1 is MNHEY and CDR2 is SMNVEV (reference sequence). This CDR3 is 13 amino acids long. V lost 6 bases to trimming and J lost 4 bases, with 12 bases between them.

CDR3 sequence (DNA): TGTGCCAGCTCACCCGTGGGACCATCGTACCAAGAGACCCAGTACTTC. Translation gives CASSPVGPSYQETQYF. The rearrangement links TRBV18 to TRBJ2-5, with D perhaps assigned TRBD1 or TRBD2 (5 bases each). Germline V gene sequence: CDR1 KGHSH, CDR2 LQKENI. The CDR3 is 16 amino acids. Trimming took off 3 bases at V and 0 bases at J, with 14 bases between the two ends. The full variable domain, its missing parts supplied by reference TRBV18 and TRBJ2-5, is NAGVMQNPRHLVRRRGQEARLRCSPMKGHSHVYWYRQLPEEGLKFMVYLQKENIIDESGMPKERFSAEFPKEGPSILRIQQVVRGDSAAYFCASSPVGPSYQETQYFGPGTRLLVL.

The chain carries TRBV7-2 and TRBJ2-5; 7 positions agree with TRBD2. The V gene's germline CDR1 is SGHTA and CDR2 FQGNSA. The junction had 6 bases not matched to a gene; V was cut back by 1 base and J by 1 base. The CDR3 length is 16 residues. The CDR3 loop reads CASSLVPWGGQETQYF. In DNA form, the CDR3 reads TGTGCCAGCAGCTTAGTACCATGGGGGGGCCAAGAGACCCAGTACTTC. The complete variable domain, with remaining parts taken from reference TRBV7-2 and TRBJ2-5, reads GAGVSQSPSNKVTEKGKDVELRCDPISGHTALYWYRQSLGQGLEFLIYFQGNSAPDKSGLPSDRFSAERTGGSVSTLTIQRTQQEDSAVYLCASSLVPWGGQETQYFGPGTRLLVL.

The count of this clone is one. The chain is built from TRBV6-5 and TRBJ2-7; tentative D call: TRBD1 (6 bases). The V gene lost 0 bases and the J gene lost 3 bases, with 9 bases spanning the gap. Looked up from germline, CDR1 is MNHEY and CDR2 is SVGAGI. The CDR3 has 14 residues. The CDR3 coding sequence is TGTGCCAGCAGTTACTCGGGACATAACTACGAGCAGTACTTC. Amino acid sequence: CASSYSGHNYEQYF.

This chain connects TRBV28 to TRBJ2-1; TRBD2 matches 10 bases. V was clipped by 5 bases and J by 8 bases; unmatched bases: 9. Germline loops: CDR1 MDHEN, CDR2 SYDVKM. The CDR3 spans 15 residues. CDR3 region: CASSPSGRAIDEQFF. Written as DNA, the CDR3 is TGTGCCAGCAGTCCCAGCGGGAGGGCCATCGATGAGCAGTTCTTC. The variable domain in full, with the rest retrieved from reference TRBV28 and TRBJ2-1, is DVKVTQSSRYLVKRTGEKVFLECVQDMDHENMFWYRQDPGLGLRLIYFSYDVKMKEKGDIPEGYSVSREKKERFSLILESASTNQTSMYLCASSPSGRAIDEQFFGPGTRLTVL.

This clone was observed a few times. The V call is TRBV7-2, the J call TRBJ1-2; perhaps TRBD1 as D (5 bases). V lost 4 bases and J lost 4, with 10 bases in between. The CDR3 covers 13 residues. Germline lookup yields CDR1 SGHTA and CDR2 FQGNSA. The CDR3 region has the DNA TGTGCCAGCAGCTCCAGGGACTTCTATGGCTACACCTTC. This codes for CASSSRDFYGYTF.

The V and J genes are TRBV18 and TRBJ2-7; D call uncertain. V was trimmed by 3 bases and J by 7 bases, leaving 13 bases between them. The CDR3 extends over 13 amino acids. The germline V gene has CDR1 KGHSH and CDR2 LQKENI. CDR3 coding DNA: TGTGCCAGCTCACCGGGCGCCTACAATGAGCAGTACTTC. Encoded protein: CASSPGAYNEQYF.

The chain couples TRBV4-3 to TRBJ2-3; D possibly corresponds to TRBD1 (5 bases). This CDR3 is 17 amino acids long. Trimming removed 1 base at V and 4 bases at J, with 18 bases between. Per the germline V gene, CDR1 is LGHNA and CDR2 is YSLEER. CDR3 loop: CASSQASVGQGPDTQYF. In DNA form, the CDR3 reads TGCGCCAGCAGCCAAGCTTCAGTGGGGCAGGGCCCAGATACGCAGTATTTT.

The chain combines TRBV2 with TRBJ2-5, with D tentatively TRBD1 (6 bases). There are 12 residues in the CDR3. Trimming removed 6 bases from V and 5 bases from J, with 10 bases in between. Germline CDR1 and CDR2: SNHLY and FYNNEI. The CDR3 nucleotides are TGTGCCAGCAGGCAAGGGGGTGAGACCCAGTACTTC. Its protein product is CASRQGGETQYF.

This clone turned up a few times. This chain connects TRBV5-6 to TRBJ2-6; 11 bases match TRBD1. CDR1 and CDR2 from the germline V gene are SGHDT and YYEEEE. V lost 4 bases, J lost 2 bases, and 11 bases stayed unmatched. The CDR3 contains 19 residues. CDR3 in amino acids: CASSPRHGTGGAGANVLTF. DNA of the CDR3: TGTGCCAGCAGCCCCCGGCACGGGACAGGGGGTGCTGGGGCCAACGTCCTGACTTTC.

The J gene is TRBJ1-5, the V gene TRBV6-6, with 8 bases aligning to TRBD1. The V segment lost 0 bases and the J segment 3 bases; nucleotides outside the gene matches: 4. CDR3 length equals 16 residues. Germline CDR1 is MNHNY and CDR2 is SVGAGI (reference sequence). As DNA, the CDR3 is TGTGCCAGCAGTTACTCGACAGGGGTCGTCAATCAGCCCCAGCATTTT. It translates to CASSYSTGVVNQPQHF.

The rearrangement links TRBV5-1 to TRBJ2-1; tentatively, D is TRBD1 (6 bases). V lost 4 bases and J 5 bases, leaving 10 bases between the germline ends. This CDR3 is built from 13 residues. Germline V CDR1 and CDR2: SGHRS, YFSETQ. The CDR3 region has the DNA TGCGCCAGCAGCCGTACAGGGAACAATGAGCAGTTCTTC. It is translated as CASSRTGNNEQFF.

CDR3 in amino acids: CASSLEPRAHEQYF. The DNA of the CDR3 is TGTGCCAGCAGCTTAGAGCCCAGGGCCCACGAGCAGTACTTC. The V and J genes are TRBV11-2 and TRBJ2-7; D is possibly TRBD1 (5 bases). The germline V gene has CDR1 SGHAT and CDR2 FQNNGV. Trimming shortened V by 0 bases and J by 5 bases, and 11 bases separated the two germline ends. The CDR3 has 14 residues.

This clone was detected a few times. The chain recombines TRBV9 with TRBJ2-5, with TRBD1 matching 8 bases. Trimming at V came to 0 bases and at J to 0 bases, leaving 4 bases not matched to a gene. The CDR3 runs to 16 residues. Germline V lookup: CDR1 SGDLS, CDR2 YYNGEE. CDR3 bases: TGTGCCAGCAGCGTAGGCGACAGGGGATACCAAGAGACCCAGTACTTC. It codes for CASSVGDRGYQETQYF.

This clone appeared a few times. J is TRBJ2-7 and V is TRBV28, with 10 positions matching TRBD1. This CDR3 has 14 amino acids. Germline V gives CDR1 MDHEN, CDR2 SYDVKM. The J segment lost 7 bases and the V segment lost 7 bases, leaving 10 bases of the junction unmatched. The CDR3: CASIAGTGAREQYF. The DNA of the CDR3 is TGTGCCAGCATTGCCGGGACAGGGGCGCGAGAGCAGTACTTC.

CDR3 region: CASSATQRESNEQFF. Written as DNA, the CDR3 is TGTGCCAGTAGCGCCACGCAGCGGGAGTCGAATGAGCAGTTCTTC. This rearrangement joins TRBV19 to TRBJ2-1; 8 bases fit TRBD2. With V trimmed by 6 bases and J by 7 bases, 11 bases remained unmatched. The CDR3 covers 15 residues. Germline CDR1 LNHDA, CDR2 SQIVND (reference sequence). Filled out from reference TRBV19 and TRBJ2-1, the complete variable domain reads DGGITQSPKYLFRKEGQNVTLSCEQNLNHDAMYWYRQDPGQGLRLIYYSQIVNDFQKGDIAEGYSVSREKKESFPLTVTSAQKNPTAFYLCASSATQRESNEQFFGPGTRLTVL.

Notes on this clone: Other DNA sequences in this sample translate to the same CDR3. The J gene is TRBJ2-2, the V gene TRBV6-6; D unresolved. Germline CDR1 reads MNHNY; CDR2 reads SVGAGI (reference sequence). The CDR3 loop spans 12 amino acids. With 6 bases removed from V and 2 bases from J, the gap between germline ends came to 4 bases. Here the CDR3 DNA reads TGTGCCAGCAGCAGAAACACCGGGGAGCTGTTTTTT. Its protein is CASSRNTGELFF.